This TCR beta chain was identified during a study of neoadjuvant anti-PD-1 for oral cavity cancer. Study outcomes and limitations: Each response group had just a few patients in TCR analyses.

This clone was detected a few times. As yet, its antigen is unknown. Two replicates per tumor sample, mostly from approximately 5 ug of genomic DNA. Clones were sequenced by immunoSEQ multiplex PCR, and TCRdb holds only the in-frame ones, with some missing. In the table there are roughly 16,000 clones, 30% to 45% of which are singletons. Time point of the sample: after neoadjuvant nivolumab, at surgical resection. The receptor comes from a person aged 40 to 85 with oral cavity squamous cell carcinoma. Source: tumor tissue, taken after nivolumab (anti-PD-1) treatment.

The CDR3 spells CASRDSFSSNQPQHF. In DNA, the CDR3 is TGTGCCAGCAGGGACAGTTTTAGCAGCAATCAGCCCCAGCATTTT. V gene TRBV28 combines with J gene TRBJ1-5, with D maybe TRBD1 (6 bases). This CDR3 region has 15 residues. The V end was cut by 6 bases, the J end by 1 base, with 13 bases between. The germline V gene has CDR1 MDHEN and CDR2 SYDVKM.